Listed here are 26 T cell receptor beta chains from one sample, sequenced in a study of blood T cell repertoires in COVID-19. The method was immunoSEQ multiplex PCR; TCRdb's version includes in-frame clones alone and lacks a portion of them. The sample carries around 280,000 clones, around four fifths recorded once. Sequencing input: peripheral blood. The receptors come from a woman aged 45-60 years with active or convalescent COVID-19.

The gene calls are TRBV25-1 and TRBJ2-7, with 12 bases that match TRBD2. Losses at the gene ends were 0 bases for V and 4 bases for J; bases not matched to a gene: 4. The CDR3 totals 16 residues. Germline V gene lookup returns CDR1 MGHDK and CDR2 SYGVNS. The CDR3 nucleotides are TGTGCCAGCAGTGAATACTCTAGCGGGAGGGGGTACGAGCAGTACTTC. Protein: CASSEYSSGRGYEQYF.

This rearrangement joins TRBV5-1 to TRBJ1-5; perhaps TRBD1 as D (5 bases). The CDR3 contains 15 residues. Germline CDR1 is SGHRS and CDR2 is YFSETQ. V was shortened by 0 bases and J by 5 bases, with 12 bases between the two germline ends. The CDR3 bases are TGCGCCAGCAGCTTGGCCGGGGGTATTCATCAGCCCCAGCATTTT. Its translation: CASSLAGGIHQPQHF.

The chain joins TRBV27 to TRBJ2-1; 8 nucleotides agree with TRBD2. Germline V CDR1 and CDR2: MNHEY, SMNVEV (reference sequence). The CDR3 runs to 13 residues. Trimming at V came to 6 bases and at J to 6 bases, leaving 4 bases not matched to a gene. CDR3: CASRGLDLNEQFF. The CDR3 bases are TGTGCCAGCAGGGGACTAGATCTCAATGAGCAGTTCTTC.

The chain uses TRBV7-2 and TRBJ1-2; D remains ambiguous. Germline V gene lookup returns CDR1 SGHTA and CDR2 FQGNSA. This CDR3 has 15 residues. Trimming left V 2 bases short and J 6 bases short, with 16 bases between. CDR3: CASSLLGDWPNGYTF. The CDR3 nucleotides are TGTGCCAGCAGCTTATTGGGCGATTGGCCTAATGGCTACACCTTC. Complete variable domain (other parts from reference TRBV7-2 and TRBJ1-2): GAGVSQSPSNKVTEKGKDVELRCDPISGHTALYWYRQSLGQGLEFLIYFQGNSAPDKSGLPSDRFSAERTGGSVSTLTIQRTQQEDSAVYLCASSLLGDWPNGYTFGSGTRLTVV.

This clone appeared once. The chain couples TRBV9 to TRBJ2-6, with TRBD1 matching over 8 bases. The CDR3 has 17 amino acids. CDR1 SGDLS and CDR2 YYNGEE come from the germline V gene. V dropped 4 bases and J dropped 1; count of bases not matched to a gene: 7. Here the CDR3 DNA reads TGTGCCAGCAGCTCCACAGGGGGTCGGTCTGGGGCCAACGTCCTGACTTTC. Protein sequence: CASSSTGGRSGANVLTF.

This chain links TRBV4-1 with TRBJ2-3; 8 positions match TRBD2. Trimming cost V 1 base and J 3 bases; bases outside gene matches: 9. The CDR3 loop spans 17 amino acids. Germline CDR1 and CDR2: MGHRA and YSYEKL. The CDR3 DNA is TGCGCCAGCAGCCAAGGGGCAGCGGGAGACCCGACAGATACGCAGTATTTT. Translating it yields CASSQGAAGDPTDTQYF.

V and J are TRBV19 and TRBJ1-5; D gene unclear. Trimming cost V 7 bases and J 11 bases, with 18 bases left between them. The CDR3 runs 13 residues. CDR1 and CDR2 (germline): LNHDA, SQIVND (reference sequence). The CDR3 protein is CASKSHQPGSQHF. In DNA, the CDR3 is TGTGCCAGTAAGTCACATCAGCCGGGGTCCCAGCATTTT.

This clone was seen ten or more times. The V call is TRBV27, the J call TRBJ2-2; 9 positions match TRBD1. The CDR3 runs to 17 residues. Germline values: CDR1 MNHEY, CDR2 SMNVEV (reference sequence). V shed 5 bases and J 2 bases; nucleotides not matched to a gene: 9. The CDR3 region has the DNA TGTGCCAGCAGTCCCCAGACAGGGGGATCCAACACCGGGGAGCTGTTTTTT. It yields the protein CASSPQTGGSNTGELFF.

The chain employs TRBV15 and TRBJ1-5; a weak D match, TRBD1 (6 bases). V lost 2 bases, J lost 7 bases, and 15 bases lay in between. In germline, CDR1 is LNHNV, CDR2 YYDKDF (reference sequence). There are 15 residues in the CDR3. CDR3 protein: CATSRTTGQGQPQHF. CDR3 coding DNA: TGTGCCACCAGCAGAACCACAGGGCAAGGGCAGCCCCAGCATTTT.

The chain carries TRBV6-5 and TRBJ2-7; no firm D call. V shed 2 bases and J shed 6 bases, with 11 bases lying between them. This CDR3 is built from 13 residues. Germline-derived CDR1 and CDR2 are MNHEY and SVGAGI. The CDR3 reads CASSYRPGGEQYF. The CDR3, as DNA: TGTGCCAGCAGTTACCGGCCGGGTGGCGAGCAGTACTTC.

The V and J genes are TRBV2 and TRBJ2-5; no clear D gene. CDR1 and CDR2 (germline): SNHLY, FYNNEI. This CDR3 is 11 amino acids long. The ends were cut back, 7 bases at V and 5 bases at J, with 8 bases in the middle. CDR3 residues: CASTLEETQYF. CDR3 sequence (DNA): TGTGCCAGCACCCTTGAGGAGACCCAGTACTTC.

The chain's CDR3 is CASSPRQGPNYGYTF. CDR3 coding DNA: TGTGCCAGCAGCCCGAGACAGGGCCCTAACTATGGCTACACCTTC. This rearrangement joins TRBV7-9 to TRBJ1-2; 7 nucleotides line up with TRBD1. The ends lost 5 bases at V and 0 bases at J; junction bases unmatched: 6. The CDR3 contains 15 residues. Germline CDR1 and CDR2: SEHNR and FQNEAQ (reference sequence).

The CDR3 coding sequence is TGCGCCAGCAGCCCCAGACTAGCGGGAGAGGGAGATACGCAGTATTTT. Amino acid sequence: CASSPRLAGEGDTQYF. The genes are TRBV4-1 and TRBJ2-3; TRBD2 matches 12 bases. The length of the CDR3 is 16 residues. J was trimmed by 5 bases and V by 4 bases; bases with no gene match: 7. Germline CDR1 is MGHRA and CDR2 is YSYEKL.

The chain couples TRBV5-4 to TRBJ2-1, with TRBD2 identical over 7 bases. J gave up 0 bases and V 4 bases, and 16 bases lay outside the gene matches. CDR3 length: 19 amino acids. The germline V gene has CDR1 SGHNT and CDR2 YYREEE (reference sequence). The CDR3 region is CASSTGGPAAILSYNEQFF. The CDR3 coding sequence is TGTGCCAGCAGCACGGGGGGTCCAGCGGCCATACTCTCCTACAATGAGCAGTTCTTC.

This chain joins TRBV9 and TRBJ1-3, with D possibly TRBD1 on 5 matching bases. Germline CDR1 is SGDLS and CDR2 is YYNGEE. The CDR3 spans 16 residues. V was clipped by 3 bases and J by 0 bases, with 13 bases between them. CDR3 residues: CASSAAGTGSGNTIYF. The DNA of the CDR3 is TGTGCCAGCAGCGCCGCGGGGACGGGCTCTGGAAACACCATATATTTT.

The V call is TRBV25-1, the J call TRBJ1-3; tentatively, D is TRBD1 (5 bases). V was cut by 7 bases and J by 2 bases, with 9 bases left in between. The germline V gene encodes CDR1 MGHDK and CDR2 SYGVNS. This CDR3 is built from 13 residues. The CDR3 sequence is CASNRGTGNTIYF. The CDR3 DNA sequence: TGTGCCAGCAACCGGGGGACTGGAAACACCATATATTTT.

The chain carries TRBV5-1 and TRBJ1-5, with 7 bases aligning to TRBD1. The junction had 20 bases not matched to a gene; V was cut back by 3 bases and J by 2 bases. The CDR3 has 20 amino acids. The germline gives CDR1 SGHRS, CDR2 YFSETQ. The CDR3 here is CASSSLGPTGTKKGNQPQHF. CDR3 in DNA: TGCGCCAGCAGCTCCCTGGGGCCGACAGGGACCAAAAAGGGCAATCAGCCCCAGCATTTT.

The V gene is TRBV4-2, the J gene TRBJ2-3, with TRBD2 matching over 16 bases. The CDR3 extends over 19 amino acids. Germline values: CDR1 LGHNA, CDR2 YNFKEQ. J gave up 4 bases and V 5 bases, and 12 bases lay outside the gene matches. The CDR3 region is CASSTPGLAGGWAADTQYF. The CDR3 DNA reads as TGTGCCAGCAGCACCCCGGGACTAGCGGGGGGGTGGGCCGCAGATACGCAGTATTTT.

V is TRBV3-1 (or the pseudogene TRBV3-2) and J is TRBJ2-2, with TRBD2 matching 12 bases. The CDR3 contains 18 residues. Germline V gene data show CDR1 as LGHDT and CDR2 as YNNKEL (reference sequence). Trimming at V came to 6 bases and at J to 6 bases, leaving 14 bases not matched to a gene. The CDR3 coding sequence is TGTGCCAGCAGTCCCGCACTGATGACTAGCGGGAGATCCGGGGAGCTGTTTTTT. Translating it yields CASSPALMTSGRSGELFF.

This chain connects TRBV3-1 (or the pseudogene TRBV3-2) to TRBJ2-1, with 10 positions matching TRBD2. Germline V gene sequence: CDR1 LGHDT, CDR2 YNNKEL (reference sequence). This CDR3 has 15 amino acids. V gave up 6 bases and J gave up 4 bases; unmatched junction bases: 6. DNA of the CDR3: TGTGCCAGCAGAGATCTAGCGGGGGAGTACAATGAGCAGTTCTTC. Translating gives CASRDLAGEYNEQFF.

The chain recombines TRBV3-1 (or the pseudogene TRBV3-2) with TRBJ2-7; the D gene is possibly TRBD2 (5 bases). The CDR3 sequence is 14 residues long. V lost 4 bases, J lost 2 bases, and 12 bases lay in between. Germline V lookup: CDR1 LGHDT, CDR2 YNNKEL (reference sequence). The CDR3 DNA reads TGTGCCAGCAGCCCCATGGACTGGACCTACGAGCAGTACTTC. This gives the protein CASSPMDWTYEQYF.

This rearrangement joins TRBV7-9 to TRBJ2-1; D remains unclear. Germline values: CDR1 SEHNR, CDR2 FQNEAQ (reference sequence). CDR3 length equals 15 residues. Trimming stripped 1 base from V and 0 bases from J, with 7 bases between. The CDR3 loop is CASSLDGSSYNEQFF. In nucleotides, the CDR3 is TGTGCCAGCAGCTTAGACGGTAGCTCCTACAATGAGCAGTTCTTC.

The chain uses TRBV10-3 and TRBJ2-5; maybe TRBD2 (5 bases). The germline CDR1 and CDR2 sequences are ENHRY and SYGVKD. Trimming shortened V by 0 bases and J by 4 bases, and 9 bases separated the two germline ends. This CDR3 region has 14 residues. CDR3 region: CAISESDLRETQYF. The CDR3 DNA sequence: TGTGCCATCAGTGAGTCGGACTTACGAGAGACCCAGTACTTC.

V gene TRBV28 combines with J gene TRBJ1-1, with D tentatively TRBD1 (6 bases). Germline lookup yields CDR1 MDHEN and CDR2 SYDVKM. Trimming shortened V by 3 bases and J by 2 bases, and 16 bases separated the two germline ends. The CDR3 contains 16 residues. The CDR3 DNA reads TGTGCCAGCAGTTTCGGGGGGCAGGAGGGAAACACTGAAGCTTTCTTT. Translating gives CASSFGGQEGNTEAFF.

The chain couples TRBV2 to TRBJ2-3, with D perhaps TRBD2 (5 bases). Trimming took 7 bases from V and 2 from J, leaving 16 bases between them. Germline V gene data show CDR1 as SNHLY and CDR2 as FYNNEI. This CDR3 spans 15 amino acids. The chain's CDR3 is CASTGRLALTDTQYF. The CDR3 bases are TGTGCCAGCACGGGTCGGCTAGCCCTCACAGATACGCAGTATTTT.

The chain links TRBV19 to TRBJ1-5; D might be TRBD1 (5 bases). V was cut by 7 bases and J by 6 bases, with 13 bases left in between. The germline V gene has CDR1 LNHDA and CDR2 SQIVND (reference sequence). This CDR3 spans 13 amino acids. Written as DNA, the CDR3 is TGTGCCAGTACTGGGAGCGGGGGTCAGCCCCAGCATTTT. This translates into CASTGSGGQPQHF. Looking up the rest from reference TRBV19 and TRBJ1-5 gives the full variable domain: DGGITQSPKYLFRKEGQNVTLSCEQNLNHDAMYWYRQDPGQGLRLIYYSQIVNDFQKGDIAEGYSVSREKKESFPLTVTSAQKNPTAFYLCASTGSGGQPQHFGDGTRLSIL.